This T cell receptor beta chain appears in the sequencing data of a study of blood T cell repertoires in COVID-19. Study background: Whether acute or convalescent, the COVID-19 samples came from the United States, Italy and Spain. In each case, the material was cDNA or gDNA derived from T cells, B-cell-depleted T cells, or PBMCs.

From germline, CDR1 is SNHLY and CDR2 FYNNEI. This CDR3 contains 15 residues. The V and J ends lost 6 bases and 1 base respectively, with 15 bases between them. In the original processing: Amplifying reference gene primers gave estimates of nucleated cell counts. Clones were read by immunoSEQ multiplex PCR, and TCRdb kept only the in-frame ones, dropping some. From that table come the V and J calls and clone size; the DNA was used to work out D and trimming. The sample carries some 260,000 clones, roughly 80% recorded once. The sequenced sample was peripheral blood. The TCR was taken from a woman aged 80 or older with active or convalescent COVID-19. This chain links TRBV2 with TRBJ1-1; D not certain. The CDR3, as DNA: TGTGCCAGCAGCGATGACGAGGCAGCGAACACTGAAGCTTTCTTT. This gives the protein CASSDDEAANTEAFF.